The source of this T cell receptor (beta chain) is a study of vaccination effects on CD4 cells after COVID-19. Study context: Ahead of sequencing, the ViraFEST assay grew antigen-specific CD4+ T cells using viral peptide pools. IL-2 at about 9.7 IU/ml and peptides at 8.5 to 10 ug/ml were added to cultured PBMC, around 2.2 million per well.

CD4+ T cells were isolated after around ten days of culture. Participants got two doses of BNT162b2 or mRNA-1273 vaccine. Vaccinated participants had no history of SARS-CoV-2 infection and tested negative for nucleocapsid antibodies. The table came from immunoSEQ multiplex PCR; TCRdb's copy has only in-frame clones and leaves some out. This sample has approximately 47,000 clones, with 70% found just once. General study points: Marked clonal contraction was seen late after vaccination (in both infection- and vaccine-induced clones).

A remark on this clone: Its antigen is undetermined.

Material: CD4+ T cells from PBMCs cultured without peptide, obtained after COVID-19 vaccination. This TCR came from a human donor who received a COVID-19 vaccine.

This chain's CDR3 is CASSQFQTETEAFF. The CDR3 DNA reads as TGTGCCAGCAGCCAGTTCCAGACGGAGACTGAAGCTTTCTTT. The J gene is TRBJ1-1, the V gene TRBV14; D is ambiguous. The V and J ends lost 3 bases and 5 bases respectively, with 13 bases between them. CDR3 size: 14 residues. The germline gives CDR1 SGHDN, CDR2 FVKESK. The full variable domain, rest sourced from reference TRBV14 and TRBJ1-1, is EAGVTQFPSHSVIEKGQTVTLRCDPISGHDNLYWYRRVMGKEIKFLLHFVKESKQDESGMPNNRFLAERTGGTYSTLKVQPAELEDSGVYFCASSQFQTETEAFFGQGTRLTVV.